One and the same sample provided the 26 T cell receptor beta chains below, sequenced in a study of T cells after yellow fever vaccination (dated by TCRdb to between 2018 and 2021). The treatment or condition label, read with the paper, signifies: live attenuated yellow fever vaccine strain. Library method: 5' RACE. Sequencer: Illumina HiSeq 2500. TCRdb reprocessed the public reads (quality trimming at Q25 with fastp, clone calling with MiXCR) and kept in-frame beta chains. Each entry merges the rows of one CDR3 protein and shows their most common DNA and genes. The sample table contains a few hundred thousand distinct CDR3 sequences; only one count was recorded for around a sixth of them. Jointly, the top ten make up 17% of the sample. Here the sequenced sample was PBMCs, taken 5 days after the first yellow fever vaccination. Every receptor here comes from a man aged 18 to 29 who received the YFV17D yellow fever vaccine.

This clonotype turned up a few times. V is TRBV6-1 and J is TRBJ1-1; possibly TRBD1 for D (5 bases). Germline V gives CDR1 MNHNS, CDR2 SASEGT. The V end was cut by 4 bases, the J end by 4 bases, with 10 bases between. The CDR3 totals 13 residues. CDR3 DNA: TGTGCCAGCAGTGGAGGGGTAGTCACTGAAGCTTTCTTT. This codes for CASSGGVVTEAFF.

The chain has TRBV5-1 and TRBJ2-3, with 11 bases identical to TRBD2. V lost 0 bases and J lost 4; bases outside the gene matches: 16. Germline V gene lookup returns CDR1 SGHRS and CDR2 YFSETQ. The CDR3 is 20 amino acids. CDR3 nucleotides: TGCGCCAGCAGCTTGGCCTACGGGACTAGCGGAATCAGGAGCGCAGATACGCAGTATTTT. It yields the protein CASSLAYGTSGIRSADTQYF.

This clonotype was detected ten times or more. The genes are TRBV5-6 and TRBJ1-2, with a possible D match to TRBD1 (5 bases). CDR1 and CDR2 from the germline V gene are SGHDT and YYEEEE. CDR3 length: 12 residues. V gave up 4 bases and J gave up 8 bases, with 12 bases separating them. CDR3 sequence (DNA): TGTGCCAGCAGCAAGACAGTTACAGGCTACACCTTC. This codes for CASSKTVTGYTF. The entire variable domain, with the rest obtained from reference TRBV5-6 and TRBJ1-2, is as follows: DAGVTQSPTHLIKTRGQQVTLRCSPKSGHDTVSWYQQALGQGPQFIFQYYEEEERQRGNFPDRFSGHQFPNYSSELNVNALLLGDSALYLCASSKTVTGYTFGSGTRLTVV.

In its sample, this clonotype was seen a few times. The chain is built from TRBV5-6 and TRBJ1-5; D ambiguous. Germline V gene lookup returns CDR1 SGHDT and CDR2 YYEEEE. The CDR3 length is 13 residues. V was trimmed by 5 bases and J by 4 bases, leaving 10 bases between them. For the CDR3, the DNA is TGTGCCAGCAGTAGATGGGGTAATCAGCCCCAGCATTTT. Amino acid sequence: CASSRWGNQPQHF.

The rearrangement links TRBV7-3 to TRBJ2-3; 9 bases are a match to TRBD2. The CDR3 loop spans 16 amino acids. Losses at the gene ends were 3 bases for V and 2 bases for J; bases not matched to a gene: 6. Germline loops: CDR1 SGHTA, CDR2 FQGTGA. This chain's CDR3 is CASSFGAGGSTDTQYF. As DNA, the CDR3 is TGTGCCAGCAGCTTTGGCGCGGGGGGGTCCACAGATACGCAGTATTTT. Full variable domain (missing parts from reference TRBV7-3 and TRBJ2-3): GAGVSQTPSNKVTEKGKYVELRCDPISGHTALYWYRQSLGQGPEFLIYFQGTGAADDSGLPNDRFFAVRPEGSVSTLKIQRTERGDSAVYLCASSFGAGGSTDTQYFGPGTRLTVL.

The V call is TRBV3-1, the J call TRBJ2-1; the match to TRBD2 covers 13 bases. The germline gives CDR1 LGHDT, CDR2 YNNKEL (reference sequence). The J segment lost 2 bases and the V segment lost 10 bases, leaving 11 bases of the junction unmatched. CDR3 length: 17 amino acids. This CDR3 reads CATCRTSGGETYNEQFF. In DNA, the CDR3 is TGTGCCACCTGCCGGACTAGCGGGGGAGAGACCTACAATGAGCAGTTCTTC.

This clonotype has more than one count but fewer than ten. This chain joins TRBV7-9 and TRBJ2-7, with D unclear. The CDR3 consists of 11 residues. Looked up from germline, CDR1 is SEHNR and CDR2 is FQNEAQ (reference sequence). Trimming took 5 bases from V and 3 from J, leaving 5 bases between them. The CDR3 loop is CASSGNYEQYF. CDR3 sequence (DNA): TGTGCCAGCAGCGGGAACTACGAGCAGTACTTC.

The sample holds a few counts of this clonotype. The rearrangement uses TRBV20-1 and TRBJ2-1; 12 bases agree with TRBD2. CDR1 and CDR2 (germline): DFQATT, SNEGSKA (reference sequence). The J segment lost 6 bases and the V segment lost 6 bases, leaving 12 bases of the junction unmatched. The CDR3 has 16 residues. In nucleotides, the CDR3 is TGCAGTGCCCTGAGGCTAGCGGGGGGGCCGGGCAATGAGCAGTTCTTC. This codes for CSALRLAGGPGNEQFF.

CDR3 protein: CASSSTSGTFYSYNEQFF. CDR3 coding DNA: TGTGCCAGCAGCTCCACTAGCGGGACCTTTTACTCCTACAATGAGCAGTTCTTC. The rearrangement links TRBV11-1 to TRBJ2-1, with TRBD2 identical over 10 bases. Trimming took 4 bases from V and 0 from J; bases not matched to a gene: 9. The CDR3 loop spans 18 amino acids. The germline CDR1 and CDR2 sequences are SGHAT and FQDESV (reference sequence).

This clonotype was detected ten times or more. The chain has TRBV16 and TRBJ1-1; D is unclear. The germline V gene encodes CDR1 KGHSY and CDR2 FQNENV. Trimming cost V 4 bases and J 0 bases, with 6 bases left between them. This CDR3 spans 13 amino acids. The CDR3 sequence is CASSPALNTEAFF. The CDR3 DNA follows: TGTGCCAGCAGCCCCGCCTTGAACACTGAAGCTTTCTTT.

This clonotype has only a few counts. This chain uses TRBV6-2 or TRBV6-3 with TRBJ1-5; perhaps TRBD1 as D (5 bases). The CDR3 consists of 15 residues. With 5 bases removed from V and 2 bases from J, the gap between germline ends came to 13 bases. From germline, CDR1 is MNHEY and CDR2 SVGEGT. DNA for the CDR3: TGTGCCAGCAGTCCCGATGGGGCCGGCAATCAGCCCCAGCATTTT. This codes for CASSPDGAGNQPQHF.

This chain joins TRBV19 and TRBJ2-5; the match to TRBD2 covers 8 bases. The length of the CDR3 is 15 residues. The junction had 7 bases not matched to a gene; V was cut back by 3 bases and J by 4 bases. Germline loops: CDR1 LNHDA, CDR2 SQIVND (reference sequence). CDR3 amino acids: CASSISPGGGETQYF. The CDR3 DNA reads TGTGCCAGTAGTATCTCGCCCGGGGGGGGAGAGACCCAGTACTTC.

The chain employs TRBV7-6 and TRBJ1-1; a weak D match, TRBD1 (5 bases). The V gene lost 5 bases and the J gene lost 1 base, with 11 bases spanning the gap. CDR3 length equals 14 residues. Germline lookup yields CDR1 SGHVS and CDR2 FNYEAQ. CDR3 sequence (DNA): TGTGCCAGCAGCCCAGGGTCACAGAACACTGAAGCTTTCTTT. This codes for CASSPGSQNTEAFF.

J is TRBJ2-7 and V is TRBV20-1, with 7 nucleotides matching TRBD1. Germline V gene sequence: CDR1 DFQATT, CDR2 SNEGSKA (reference sequence). V shed 4 bases, J shed 6 bases, and the junction held 6 bases outside the gene matches. The CDR3 is made up of 12 amino acids. CDR3 sequence (DNA): TGCAGTGCTACACCCGGGACAGTCGAGCAGTACGTC. It codes for CSATPGTVEQYV.

Ten or more counts support this clonotype. CDR3 region: CASSLVRQRNQPQHF. CDR3 DNA: TGTGCCAGCAGCTTAGTGAGACAGCGCAATCAGCCCCAGCATTTT. V gene TRBV7-8 combines with J gene TRBJ1-5, with D possibly being TRBD1 (5 bases). V was shortened by 1 base and J by 2 bases, with 9 bases between the two germline ends. Germline CDR1 reads SGHVS; CDR2 reads FQNEAQ. The CDR3 has 15 residues.

Only a few counts were recorded for this clonotype. The V gene is TRBV15, the J gene TRBJ1-5; D not certain. Per the germline V gene, CDR1 is LNHNV and CDR2 is YYDKDF (reference sequence). This CDR3 contains 13 residues. Trimming left V 6 bases short and J 7 bases short, with 13 bases between. In DNA form, the CDR3 reads TGTGCCACCAGTAACATGGGCGGACAGCCCCAGCATTTT. As protein: CATSNMGGQPQHF.

V gene TRBV10-3 combines with J gene TRBJ1-5; D perhaps matches TRBD1 (6 bases). Germline CDR1 ENHRY, CDR2 SYGVKD. The CDR3 runs to 16 residues. The ends were cut back, 3 bases at V and 2 bases at J, with 14 bases in the middle. In DNA form, the CDR3 reads TGTGCCATCAGTGACCCTGGAGGGGGACGCAATCAGCCCCAGCATTTT. Amino acids: CAISDPGGGRNQPQHF.

This clonotype has just a few counts. The chain employs TRBV7-9 and TRBJ1-2; no reliable D call. The CDR3 extends over 15 amino acids. From germline, CDR1 is SEHNR and CDR2 FQNEAQ (reference sequence). V gave up 5 bases and J gave up 6 bases, with 19 bases separating them. The CDR3 DNA reads TGTGCCAGCAGCAAGCGGACGGCCATCTCGGATGGCTACACCTTC. As protein: CASSKRTAISDGYTF.

The rearrangement uses TRBV6-5 and TRBJ1-1, with D maybe TRBD1 (5 bases). The germline V and J ends were trimmed by 8 bases and 0 bases, with 13 bases remaining between them. CDR3 length: 14 amino acids. Germline V CDR1 and CDR2: MNHEY, SVGAGI. CDR3 region: CASPPQGMNTEAFF. The CDR3 DNA sequence: TGTGCCAGCCCCCCCCAGGGCATGAACACTGAAGCTTTCTTT.

The chain's CDR3 is CASSQGHRDVREKLFF. CDR3 DNA sequence: TGCGCCAGCAGCCAAGGCCACAGGGACGTTAGGGAAAAACTGTTTTTT. The V and J genes are TRBV4-3 and TRBJ1-4; the D gene is possibly TRBD1 (6 bases). Trimming removed 1 base from V and 8 bases from J, with 17 bases in between. Germline V gene sequence: CDR1 LGHNA, CDR2 YSLEER. CDR3 length: 16 amino acids.

This clonotype was found a few times. The chain combines TRBV7-2 with TRBJ1-5; no reliable D call. From germline, CDR1 is SGHTA and CDR2 FQGNSA. The V end lost 5 bases, the J end lost 0 bases, and 8 bases lay between the germline ends. This CDR3 has 14 residues. In DNA form, the CDR3 reads TGTGCCAGCAGCGCGATTTATAGCAATCAGCCCCAGCATTTT. This sequence encodes CASSAIYSNQPQHF.

This clonotype has a handful of counts. V and J are TRBV6-2 or TRBV6-3 and TRBJ1-3; D is possibly TRBD1 (5 bases). There are 15 residues in the CDR3. Germline CDR1 and CDR2: MNHEY and SVGEGT. Trimming stripped 6 bases from V and 2 bases from J, with 14 bases between. The CDR3: CASSAGGSPGNTIYF. The DNA for the CDR3 is TGTGCCAGCAGCGCCGGGGGGTCCCCTGGAAACACCATATATTTT.

This chain joins TRBV5-1 and TRBJ1-3; possible D gene TRBD1, 5 bases. Per the germline V gene, CDR1 is SGHRS and CDR2 is YFSETQ. V gave up 2 bases and J gave up 2 bases, with 8 bases separating them. The CDR3 runs to 14 residues. The CDR3 sequence: CASSFTGPGNTIYF. CDR3 DNA sequence: TGCGCCAGCAGCTTCACAGGTCCTGGAAACACCATATATTTT.

This clonotype has just a few counts. V is TRBV29-1 and J is TRBJ2-3; possibly TRBD1 or TRBD2 for D (5 bases each). V lost 4 bases and J lost 2, with 10 bases in between. The CDR3 is 13 amino acids. Germline V CDR1 and CDR2: SQVTM, ANQGSEA. The DNA of the CDR3 is TGCAGCGTTGGGGACCCCCACACAGATACGCAGTATTTT. Its protein product is CSVGDPHTDTQYF.

This clonotype has only a few counts. V and J are TRBV5-1 and TRBJ2-3, with 8 bases matching TRBD1. The junction had 8 bases not matched to a gene; V was cut back by 0 bases and J by 5 bases. CDR1 and CDR2 from the germline V gene are SGHRS and YFSETQ. The CDR3 extends over 16 amino acids. The DNA for the CDR3 is TGCGCCAGCAGCTTGGGTACAGGGGGTAGCCAAGATACGCAGTATTTT. It encodes CASSLGTGGSQDTQYF.

This clonotype showed up just a few times. The chain employs TRBV3-1 and TRBJ1-1; D remains ambiguous. V shed 3 bases and J shed 3 bases, with 11 bases lying between them. The CDR3 is 14 amino acids. From germline, CDR1 is LGHDT and CDR2 YNNKEL (reference sequence). The CDR3 sequence: CASSQRKRDTEAFF. In DNA, the CDR3 is TGTGCCAGCAGCCAGAGGAAGAGGGACACTGAAGCTTTCTTT.